This T cell receptor (beta chain) stems from a study of T cell responses to AZD1222 COVID-19 vaccine. Study findings and constraints: The number of AZD1222 recipients seropositive at baseline was only 6 or 7. Sampling captured repertoires only after the peak T cell response.

Trimming took off 8 bases at V and 4 bases at J, with 15 bases between the two ends. This CDR3 contains 14 residues. Looked up from germline, CDR1 is LNHNV and CDR2 is YYDKDF (reference sequence). Measured with immunoSEQ multiplex PCR; TCRdb has only the in-frame clones, and not every one. The sample yields more than 100,000 clones, roughly nine tenths seen once. Of note for this clone: Its antigen is as yet unknown.

The material sequenced was peripheral blood, taken on day 0 of AZD1222 vaccination. The source of this sequence is an adult in good health. The chain uses TRBV15 and TRBJ1-3, with D possibly TRBD1 on 6 matching bases. CDR3 in amino acids: CATEEGVNGNTIYF. In nucleotides, the CDR3 is TGTGCCACCGAGGAGGGGGTTAACGGAAACACCATATATTTT.